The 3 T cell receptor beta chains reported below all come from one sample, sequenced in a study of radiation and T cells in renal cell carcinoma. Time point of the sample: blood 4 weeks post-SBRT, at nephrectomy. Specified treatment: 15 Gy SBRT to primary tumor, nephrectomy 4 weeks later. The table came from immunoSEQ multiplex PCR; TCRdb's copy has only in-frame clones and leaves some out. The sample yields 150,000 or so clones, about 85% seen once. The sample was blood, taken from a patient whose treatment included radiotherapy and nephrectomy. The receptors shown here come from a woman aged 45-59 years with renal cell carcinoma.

In DNA form, the CDR3 reads TGTGCCAGCAGTTTATCGCGGAATCCCCACACAGATACGCAGTATTTT. Its translation: CASSLSRNPHTDTQYF. The J gene is TRBJ2-3, the V gene TRBV27; no firm D call. CDR3 length: 16 residues. CDR1 MNHEY and CDR2 SMNVEV come from the germline V gene (reference sequence). V lost 0 bases and J 2 bases, leaving 12 bases between the germline ends.

CDR3 in amino acids: CASSQGHRNSYEQYF. CDR3 coding DNA: TGCGCCAGCAGCCAGGGACATCGGAACTCCTACGAGCAGTACTTC. This chain joins TRBV5-1 and TRBJ2-7; perhaps TRBD1 as D (6 bases). This CDR3 comprises 15 residues. Germline V gives CDR1 SGHRS, CDR2 YFSETQ. Trimming pared 4 bases from V and 0 bases from J, leaving 14 bases between.

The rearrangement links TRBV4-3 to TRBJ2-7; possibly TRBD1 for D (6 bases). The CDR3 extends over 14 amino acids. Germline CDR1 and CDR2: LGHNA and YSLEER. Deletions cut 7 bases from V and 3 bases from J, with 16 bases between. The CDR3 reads CASNHRVRSYEQYF. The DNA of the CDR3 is TGCGCCAGCAACCACAGGGTGAGAAGCTACGAGCAGTACTTC.